This TCR beta chain comes out of a study of shared clonotypes between healthy human individuals. Study results and caveats: Generation probabilities were higher for clonotypes shared across all four sorted-subset donors than for unshared ones.

The CDR3 is 14 residues long. CDR1 and CDR2 (germline): SQVTM, ANQGSEA. With V trimmed by 1 base and J by 5 bases, 2 bases remained unmatched. Worth noting for this clone: What it recognizes is unknown.

Naive CD8 isolation took CD45RO-negative cells positively selected for CCR7 and excluded terminally differentiated effector memory CD45RA+ cells. Per sorted-subset replicate PCR, input was around 200 ng DNA, representing roughly 28,000 T cell genomes. Clones were sequenced by immunoSEQ multiplex PCR, and TCRdb holds only the in-frame ones, with some missing. The sample includes 660,000 or so clones, about 95% seen only once; the top ten take about 0.12%. The chain recombines TRBV29-1 with TRBJ2-3; TRBD2 matches 11 bases. The receptor's source is a woman younger than 45 in good health. Sequenced: naive CD8+ T cells sorted from blood. The CDR3 here is CSVEGLAGIDTQYF. CDR3 bases: TGCAGCGTTGAAGGACTAGCGGGAATAGATACGCAGTATTTT.